The entry below gives a single TCR beta chain sequence along with its context. Its cognate antigen is unknown. This sample was taken from a study of response to subunit inactivated influenza vaccine. TCRdb analysed the RT-PCR reads with MiXCR anew, one entry per CDR3 protein. This table holds 300,000 to 350,000 distinct CDR3 sequences, 20% to 25% found once. Study-level results: Authors suggested seasonal influenza vaccinations each recruit few new T cells.

The specimen comprised PBMCs from blood, sampled about 20 months after vaccination. This sequence was found in a man between 50 and 69 years old who received an inactivated influenza vaccine.

The CDR3 region is CASSPRGVRNSPLHF. CDR3 DNA: TGTGCCAGCTCACCCCGTGGGGTTCGAAATTCACCCCTCCACTTT. The chain links TRBV18 to TRBJ1-6; D is uncertain. Per the germline V gene, CDR1 is KGHSH and CDR2 is LQKENI. V shed 3 bases and J shed 7 bases, with 13 bases lying between them. The CDR3 is 15 amino acids.